This T cell receptor beta chain was retrieved from a study of blood T cell repertoires in COVID-19. This CDR3 spans 15 amino acids. The germline gives CDR1 LNHDA, CDR2 SQIVND (reference sequence). J lost 2 bases, V lost 4 bases, and 2 bases had no gene match. Clones were read by immunoSEQ multiplex PCR, and TCRdb kept only the in-frame ones, dropping some. Counted here are about 80,000 clones, approximately 83% occurring once; the ten biggest clones make up about 10%. The rearrangement links TRBV19 to TRBJ2-1; 10 nucleotides match TRBD2. This sequence originates from a human donor in a cohort sampled during active COVID-19. Sequencing was performed on peripheral blood. The CDR3 region has the DNA TGTGCCAGTAGTACCGGGACTAGCGCCTACAATGAGCAGTTCTTC. Residues: CASSTGTSAYNEQFF.